This T cell receptor beta chain originates from a study of somatic mutations in cytotoxic T cells in rheumatoid arthritis (dated by TCRdb to 2016 to 2017). Notes on the research overall: Some V beta antibody-stained T-cell populations were flow-sorted on a FACSAria II or Sony SH800 at nearly 100% purity, and sorted V beta1+ cells also underwent TCRB sequencing. Median age was essentially the same in the patient group and the control group. A total of 60 to 80 rheumatoid arthritis patients and about 20 healthy controls underwent TCRB deep sequencing. In newly diagnosed rheumatoid arthritis without treatment, the study examined if expanded CD8+ T-cell clones harbor somatic mutations, relying on TCRB deep sequencing to characterize clonality.

V loses 7 bases, J loses 7 bases, and the germline ends lie 17 bases apart. For CDR1 and CDR2, the germline V gene (reference sequence) lists MNHNY and SVGAGI. The CDR3 runs 14 amino acids, cysteine and phenylalanine included. The DNA shown is the 42-base CDR3, in frame from base 1. Buffy coats from about 20 blood donors served as healthy controls, a group that was about 60% female with a median age of approximately 61 years (range 21-70). Flow cytometry confirmed the purity of CD4+ and CD8+ cells that had been isolated by positive magnetic bead selection on an AutoMACS. Peripheral blood mononuclear cells were isolated by Ficoll-Paque PLUS density gradient separation. DNA from CD4-enriched, CD8-enriched or PBMC samples was extracted using Nucleospin Tissue or Tissue XS kits and then quantified on a Qubit 2.0 fluorometer. Sequencing of TCRB CDR3 was done on genomic DNA with the immunoSEQ assay. Under the source paper's analysis protocol: Nothing other than productive TCRB rearrangements was included in the analyses. Defining a clone by its unique TCRB CDR3 sequence, the study calculated clonality as a productive clonality index derived from Shannon entropy. To calculate repertoire overlap between two samples, the template counts of each clone were considered relative to each sample's total templates. Flow cytometry-measured V-gene usage correlated with V-gene usage from TCRB sequencing, with a Spearman r of about 0.64. What TCRdb holds here is the immuneACCESS table cut down to in-frame rearrangements. Part of the clones is not present; checked against another copy, under half of the missing clones reflect an unresolved V gene, and the others are unexplained. V and J calls plus clone size are reproduced from that table; the DNA served to infer D and trimming. Recorded for this sample are 15,000 to 20,000 clones; roughly 80% of them occurred a single time. Over 20% of the sample is taken by the ten largest.

What the work shows at the level of the full study, not this receptor alone: Rheumatoid arthritis patients and age-matched healthy controls did not significantly differ in CD8+ T-cell clonality. In about an eighth of the roughly 65 patients the largest CD8+ clone exceeded 20% of CD8+ cells, and several identical CD8+ TCRB sequences were shared between blood and synovial fluid. Healthy controls showed no age-related increase in CD8+ clonality, whereas patients did (Spearman r of about 0.53). The finding that TRBV07 was slightly underrepresented in patients was left unadjusted for multiple comparisons. It was unknown which antigens the expanded CD8+ clones targeted, and their absence from virus-specific databases did not exclude viral specificity.

Concerning this clone: Its antigen remains undetermined. No much larger clone exists at a distance of one base, and base qualities are not known.

This sequence uses TRBV6-6 and TRBJ2-1, and possibly TRBD1, on 6 matching bases. Sequencing was performed on CD8+ T cells sorted from blood. This clonotype was sampled from a woman between 55 and 75 years old in good health. The CDR3 reads as follows: CASTHTGTPNEQFF. In nucleotides, the sequence is TGTGCCAGCACCCATACCGGGACACCGAATGAGCAGTTCTTC.